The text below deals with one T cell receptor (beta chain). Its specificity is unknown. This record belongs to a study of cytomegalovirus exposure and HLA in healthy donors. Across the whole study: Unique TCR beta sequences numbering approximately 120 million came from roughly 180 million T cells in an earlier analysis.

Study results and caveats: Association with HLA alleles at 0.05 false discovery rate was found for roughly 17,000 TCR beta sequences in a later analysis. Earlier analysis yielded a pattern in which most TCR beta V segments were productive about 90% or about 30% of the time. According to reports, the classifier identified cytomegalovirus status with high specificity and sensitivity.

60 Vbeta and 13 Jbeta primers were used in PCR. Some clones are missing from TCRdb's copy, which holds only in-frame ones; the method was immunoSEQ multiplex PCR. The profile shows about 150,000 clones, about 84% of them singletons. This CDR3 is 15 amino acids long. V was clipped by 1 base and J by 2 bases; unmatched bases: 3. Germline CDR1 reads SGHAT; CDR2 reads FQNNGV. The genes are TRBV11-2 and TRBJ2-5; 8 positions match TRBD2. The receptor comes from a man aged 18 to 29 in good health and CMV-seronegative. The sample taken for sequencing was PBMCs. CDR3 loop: CASSLAGGLQETQYF. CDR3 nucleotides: TGTGCCAGCAGCTTAGCGGGAGGGTTACAAGAGACCCAGTACTTC.